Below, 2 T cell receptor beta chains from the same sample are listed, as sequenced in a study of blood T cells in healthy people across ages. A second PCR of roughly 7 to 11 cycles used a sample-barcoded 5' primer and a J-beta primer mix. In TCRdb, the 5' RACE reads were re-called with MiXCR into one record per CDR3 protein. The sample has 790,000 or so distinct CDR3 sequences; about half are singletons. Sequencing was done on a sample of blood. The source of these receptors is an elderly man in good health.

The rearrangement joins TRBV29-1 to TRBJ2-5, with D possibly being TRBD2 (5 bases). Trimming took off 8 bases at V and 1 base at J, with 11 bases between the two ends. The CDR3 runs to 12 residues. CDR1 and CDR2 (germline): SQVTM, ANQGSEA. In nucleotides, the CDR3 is TGCAGCTCTTTGGGAGTCCAAGAGACCCAGTACTTC. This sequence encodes CSSLGVQETQYF.

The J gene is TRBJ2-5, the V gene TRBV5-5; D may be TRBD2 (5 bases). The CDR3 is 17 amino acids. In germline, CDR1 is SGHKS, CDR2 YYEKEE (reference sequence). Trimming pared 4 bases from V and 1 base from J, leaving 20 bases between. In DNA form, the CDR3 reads TGTGCCAGCAGCCTGGCTAGGAGGACCGGCGGCCAAGAGACCCAGTACTTC. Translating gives CASSLARRTGGQETQYF. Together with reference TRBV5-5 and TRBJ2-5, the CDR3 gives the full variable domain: DAGVTQSPTHLIKTRGQQVTLRCSPISGHKSVSWYQQVLGQGPQFIFQYYEKEERGRGNFPDRFSARQFPNYSSELNVNALLLGDSALYLCASSLARRTGGQETQYFGPGTRLLVL.